These 29 T cell receptor beta chains were all obtained from the same sample, sequenced in a study of cytomegalovirus exposure and HLA in healthy donors. The PCR made use of 60 Vbeta and 13 Jbeta primers. Repertoires were generated with immunoSEQ multiplex PCR, while TCRdb's copy carries only in-frame clones and drops some. The repertoire holds approximately 190,000 clones, with 84% as singletons. Material for sequencing was PBMCs. The receptors were sampled from a boy younger than 18 in good health and CMV-seronegative.

This clone was seen once. The chain couples TRBV2 to TRBJ2-3, with 10 bases identical to TRBD1. V dropped 10 bases and J dropped 0; count of bases not matched to a gene: 7. Germline V gene lookup returns CDR1 SNHLY and CDR2 FYNNEI. The CDR3 is 15 residues long. Here the CDR3 reads CATLGQGISTDTQYF. CDR3 DNA: TGTGCCACCCTGGGACAGGGGATTAGCACAGATACGCAGTATTTT.

This clone was counted between two and nine times. The rearrangement uses TRBV4-1 and TRBJ2-1; perhaps TRBD2 as D (5 bases). The CDR3 runs 13 residues. Germline V gives CDR1 MGHRA, CDR2 YSYEKL. V was cut by 3 bases and J by 7 bases, with 10 bases left in between. The CDR3 bases are TGCGCCAGCAGCCACCCCAGGAGGAATGAGCAGTTCTTC. Translating it yields CASSHPRRNEQFF.

V gene TRBV29-1 combines with J gene TRBJ2-1; 9 nucleotides align to TRBD1. The CDR3 has 13 residues. Germline trimming cut 8 bases from V and 6 bases from J; bases unmatched to any gene: 8. The germline V gene encodes CDR1 SQVTM and CDR2 ANQGSEA. The CDR3 is CSSSGTGLNEQFF. CDR3 sequence (DNA): TGCAGCTCTTCAGGGACAGGGCTCAATGAGCAGTTCTTC.

This clone was picked up a small number of times. The chain recombines TRBV6-9 with TRBJ1-1; D may be TRBD1 (5 bases). The V gene lost 4 bases and the J gene lost 3 bases, with 9 bases spanning the gap. CDR3 size: 13 residues. CDR1 MNHGY and CDR2 SVAAGI come from the germline V gene. The CDR3 DNA sequence: TGTGCCAGCAGTTCTAAGGGGTACACTGAAGCTTTCTTT. It translates to CASSSKGYTEAFF.

The genes are TRBV9 and TRBJ2-1, with TRBD2 matching over 7 bases. The ends lost 0 bases at V and 4 bases at J; junction bases unmatched: 7. The CDR3 length is 16 residues. The germline V gene has CDR1 SGDLS and CDR2 YYNGEE. The CDR3 region is CASSVGAAGSYNEQFF. Here the CDR3 DNA reads TGTGCCAGCAGCGTAGGGGCAGCGGGAAGTTACAATGAGCAGTTCTTC.

The rearrangement links TRBV5-1 to TRBJ2-7, with D hard to call. CDR1 is SGHRS and CDR2 is YFSETQ in the germline V gene. The V end was cut by 0 bases, the J end by 2 bases, with 12 bases between. The CDR3 is made up of 15 amino acids. CDR3 DNA: TGCGCCAGCAGCTTGGAGGCAGCGACCCCCTACGAGCAGTACTTC. Encoded protein: CASSLEAATPYEQYF.

The CDR3 bases are TGTGCATCGGGCAGGGATAATCAGCCCCAGCATTTT. Translation gives CASGRDNQPQHF. The genes are TRBV12-5 and TRBJ1-5, with D maybe TRBD1 (5 bases). The CDR3 loop spans 12 amino acids. Germline V CDR1 and CDR2: LGHNT, FRNRAP.

In its sample, this clone was seen once. The chain links TRBV21-1 to TRBJ1-5; the table's D gene call, TRBD1, was not cross checked with the DNA. TRBV21-1 is listed as a pseudogene. The CDR3 is made up of 17 amino acids. The CDR3 region is CASSNEGPGTDNQPQHF. In DNA, the CDR3 is TGTGCCAGCAGCAATGAGGGGCCGGGGACAGACAATCAGCCCCAGCATTTT.

The chain combines TRBV7-3 with TRBJ2-1; D is possibly TRBD2 (6 bases). Germline V CDR1 and CDR2: SGHTA, FQGTGA. V gave up 2 bases and J gave up 4 bases, with 15 bases separating them. The CDR3 spans 16 residues. The CDR3 region is CASSLGGLGLYNEQFF. In DNA form, the CDR3 reads TGTGCCAGCAGCTTAGGGGGGTTGGGGCTATACAATGAGCAGTTCTTC.

This clone was observed a single time. CDR3 in DNA: TGTGCCAGCCAGAGACTAAGGGGGCTGGGAACTGAAGCTTTCTTT. It encodes CASQRLRGLGTEAFF. The chain links TRBV6-1 to TRBJ1-1, with TRBD1 matching over 7 bases. The CDR3 loop spans 15 amino acids. From germline, CDR1 is MNHNS and CDR2 SASEGT. J was trimmed by 5 bases and V by 8 bases; bases with no gene match: 14.

V usage is TRBV6-1 and J usage is TRBJ2-1, with D maybe TRBD2 (6 bases). V lost 6 bases to trimming and J lost 1 base, with 10 bases between them. The CDR3 sequence is 14 residues long. Germline V gene data show CDR1 as MNHNS and CDR2 as SASEGT. CDR3 nucleotides: TGTGCCAGCAGAGGCGGGGCATCCTACAATGAGCAGTTCTTC. Its protein is CASRGGASYNEQFF.

The chain joins TRBV4-2 to TRBJ2-5, with 11 bases that match TRBD2. J gave up 0 bases and V 0 bases, and 12 bases lay outside the gene matches. This CDR3 has 20 amino acids. Germline loops: CDR1 LGHNA, CDR2 YNFKEQ. CDR3 sequence (DNA): TGTGCCAGCAGCCAAGAACTAGCGGGGGTCTCGGCCGTTTACCAAGAGACCCAGTACTTC. Translated: CASSQELAGVSAVYQETQYF.

Written as DNA, the CDR3 is TGTGCCAGCAGCTTCGGGGACAAAAACGAGCAGTACTTC. As protein: CASSFGDKNEQYF. The chain recombines TRBV7-9 with TRBJ2-7, with D maybe TRBD1 (6 bases). The CDR3 is 13 residues long. Germline V CDR1 and CDR2: SEHNR, FQNEAQ (reference sequence). V lost 3 bases to trimming and J lost 5 bases, with 11 bases between them. The full variable domain, in which reference TRBV7-9 and TRBJ2-7 provide the parts outside the CDR3, is DTGVSQNPRHKITKRGQNVTFRCDPISEHNRLYWYRQTLGQGPEFLTYFQNEAQLEKSRLLSDRFSAERPKGSFSTLEIQRTEQGDSAMYLCASSFGDKNEQYFGPGTRLTVT.

V is TRBV28 and J is TRBJ1-1, with D possibly TRBD1 on 5 matching bases. Germline CDR1 reads MDHEN; CDR2 reads SYDVKM. The CDR3 has 15 amino acids. V gave up 5 bases and J gave up 3 bases, with 16 bases separating them. The CDR3 reads CASSGGVPPHTEAFF. Written as DNA, the CDR3 is TGTGCCAGCAGTGGGGGGGTCCCCCCTCACACTGAAGCTTTCTTT.

This clone was detected only a few times. The V and J genes are TRBV5-4 and TRBJ1-1; D gene uncertain. The CDR3 consists of 14 residues. Germline values: CDR1 SGHNT, CDR2 YYREEE (reference sequence). Trimming cost V 4 bases and J 1 base, with 11 bases left between them. In DNA, the CDR3 is TGTGCCAGCAGCCAATGGGCCGAGAACACTGAAGCTTTCTTT. It codes for CASSQWAENTEAFF.

J is TRBJ1-1 and V is TRBV7-2; unclear D gene. The germline CDR1 and CDR2 sequences are SGHTA and FQGNSA. Trimming pared 4 bases from V and 7 bases from J, leaving 13 bases between. CDR3 length: 13 residues. The CDR3 DNA is TGTGCCAGCAGCTGGAGGGTGGCGGGTGAAGCTTTCTTT. Protein product: CASSWRVAGEAFF. Full variable domain (remainder filled in from reference TRBV7-2 and TRBJ1-1): GAGVSQSPSNKVTEKGKDVELRCDPISGHTALYWYRQSLGQGLEFLIYFQGNSAPDKSGLPSDRFSAERTGGSVSTLTIQRTQQEDSAVYLCASSWRVAGEAFFGQGTRLTVV.

This clone was recorded once. This rearrangement joins TRBV9 to TRBJ2-1; 9 nucleotides agree with TRBD1. The CDR3 runs 13 residues. Germline CDR1 reads SGDLS; CDR2 reads YYNGEE. V lost 3 bases and J lost 5; bases outside the gene matches: 0. This CDR3 is CASSDRGHNEQFF. CDR3 sequence (DNA): TGTGCCAGCAGCGACAGGGGGCACAATGAGCAGTTCTTC.

The V call is TRBV9, the J call TRBJ1-4; D not resolved. Germline V gene data show CDR1 as SGDLS and CDR2 as YYNGEE. Deletions cut 0 bases from V and 8 bases from J, with 8 bases between. The CDR3 is made up of 13 amino acids. CDR3 DNA: TGTGCCAGCAGCGTAGGCCCAGGAGAAAAACTGTTTTTT. It translates to CASSVGPGEKLFF.

The chain joins TRBV5-6 to TRBJ2-1, with TRBD1 matching over 9 bases. Trimming at V came to 3 bases and at J to 4 bases, leaving 2 bases not matched to a gene. CDR1 is SGHDT, CDR2 YYEEEE, per germline. The CDR3 contains 14 residues. CDR3 amino acids: CASSSQGAYNEQFF. In DNA form, the CDR3 reads TGTGCCAGCAGCTCACAGGGGGCATACAATGAGCAGTTCTTC.

This sequence joins TRBV5-6 and TRBJ1-2; D gene unclear. The CDR3 sequence is 14 residues long. V lost 4 bases, J lost 4 bases, and 14 bases lay in between. Germline V gene lookup returns CDR1 SGHDT and CDR2 YYEEEE. The CDR3 sequence: CASSPTGAGYGYTF. CDR3 DNA sequence: TGTGCCAGCAGCCCCACGGGCGCGGGCTATGGCTACACCTTC. Full variable domain (remainder filled in from reference TRBV5-6 and TRBJ1-2): DAGVTQSPTHLIKTRGQQVTLRCSPKSGHDTVSWYQQALGQGPQFIFQYYEEEERQRGNFPDRFSGHQFPNYSSELNVNALLLGDSALYLCASSPTGAGYGYTFGSGTRLTVV.

The chain is built from TRBV9 and TRBJ2-1; D is perhaps TRBD2 (5 bases). CDR1 SGDLS and CDR2 YYNGEE come from the germline V gene. This CDR3 contains 14 residues. The V end lost 4 bases, the J end lost 4 bases, and 12 bases lay between the germline ends. The CDR3 reads CASSPRTLYNEQFF. CDR3 in DNA: TGTGCCAGCAGCCCCCGGACTCTGTACAATGAGCAGTTCTTC.

The chain combines TRBV25-1 with TRBJ2-7; 9 bases map to TRBD1. The J segment lost 1 base and the V segment lost 7 bases, leaving 5 bases of the junction unmatched. CDR3 length: 14 residues. Germline loops: CDR1 MGHDK, CDR2 SYGVNS. The CDR3 nucleotides read TGTGCCAGCAAATCCGGGACAGGGTCCTACGAGCAGTACTTC. It translates to CASKSGTGSYEQYF.

J is TRBJ2-7 and V is TRBV5-6; a possible D gene is TRBD1 (6 bases). The germline V gene has CDR1 SGHDT and CDR2 YYEEEE. The CDR3 has 13 residues. Trimming left V 3 bases short and J 2 bases short, with 9 bases between. Written as DNA, the CDR3 is TGTGCCAGCAGCTACGGGACACCCTACGAGCAGTACTTC. Translating gives CASSYGTPYEQYF.

The V call is TRBV6-5, the J call TRBJ2-7; 9 nucleotides agree with TRBD1. The ends lost 6 bases at V and 3 bases at J; junction bases unmatched: 9. Germline CDR1 and CDR2: MNHEY and SVGAGI. This CDR3 is built from 15 residues. CDR3 protein: CASSLRTGANYEQYF. The CDR3 bases are TGTGCCAGCAGCTTACGGACAGGGGCTAACTACGAGCAGTACTTC.

CDR3 bases: TGCGCCAGCAGCTCTCGGACAGGGGGCTTGGACGAGCAGTACTTC. Protein product: CASSSRTGGLDEQYF. The rearrangement joins TRBV5-1 to TRBJ2-7; 11 bases match TRBD1. Germline CDR1 reads SGHRS; CDR2 reads YFSETQ. The CDR3 is 15 amino acids. J was trimmed by 5 bases and V by 3 bases; bases with no gene match: 7.

This chain joins TRBV4-1 and TRBJ1-3; no firm D call. Germline-derived CDR1 and CDR2 are MGHRA and YSYEKL. The CDR3 runs 15 residues. The V gene lost 1 base and the J gene lost 0 bases, with 7 bases spanning the gap. The CDR3 region is CASSQVGSSGNTIYF. CDR3 DNA sequence: TGCGCCAGCAGCCAAGTCGGTAGCTCTGGAAACACCATATATTTT.

CDR3 bases: TGTGCCAGCCTTAAGATAGCGGGGGGCCCACTCCATGAGCAGTTCTTC. Encoded protein: CASLKIAGGPLHEQFF. V usage is TRBV27 and J usage is TRBJ2-1; TRBD2 matches 10 bases. V was clipped by 8 bases and J by 8 bases; unmatched bases: 15. Germline-derived CDR1 and CDR2 are MNHEY and SMNVEV (reference sequence). The length of the CDR3 is 16 residues.

V is TRBV4-1 and J is TRBJ1-5; D is undetermined. CDR3 length: 16 amino acids. V lost 0 bases to trimming and J lost 6 bases, with 15 bases between them. Germline CDR1 is MGHRA and CDR2 is YSYEKL. Written as DNA, the CDR3 is TGCGCCAGCAGCCAAGATCTGGCGGGCTCGGGTCAGCCCCAGCATTTT. It is translated as CASSQDLAGSGQPQHF.

CDR3 amino acids: CSGTLEGVFHEQYF. The CDR3 DNA follows: TGCAGCGGGACCTTGGAGGGTGTGTTCCACGAGCAGTACTTC. This chain joins TRBV29-1 and TRBJ2-7; D perhaps matches TRBD2 (6 bases). From germline, CDR1 is SQVTM and CDR2 ANQGSEA. V lost 7 bases to trimming and J lost 5 bases, with 21 bases between them. The CDR3 contains 14 residues.